This passage covers 7 T cell receptor beta chains from one sample sequenced in a study of shared clonotypes between healthy human individuals. Some clones are missing from TCRdb's copy, which holds only in-frame ones; the method was immunoSEQ multiplex PCR. This sample carries some 500,000 clones, 79% of them seen once, and the ten largest clones take less than 15%. Sequenced material: PBMCs. All receptors come from a woman aged 40-49 years in good health. Some clones in this sample may be carry-over from other donors' samples.

The rearrangement uses TRBV7-2 and TRBJ2-6; D is uncertain. The V gene lost 4 bases and the J gene lost 2 bases, with 15 bases spanning the gap. The CDR3 runs 17 residues. Germline V lookup: CDR1 SGHTA, CDR2 FQGNSA. In DNA, the CDR3 is TGTGCCAGCAGCTCACGGCAAGGGATACCTGGGGCCAACGTCCTGACTTTC. Amino acids: CASSSRQGIPGANVLTF.

This clone showed up just once. J is TRBJ2-7 and V is TRBV28, with a possible D match to TRBD1 (6 bases). The CDR3 consists of 14 residues. V lost 3 bases to trimming and J lost 2 bases, with 11 bases between them. Germline V gene lookup returns CDR1 MDHEN and CDR2 SYDVKM. CDR3 nucleotide sequence: TGTGCCAGCAGTTTTCAGTCAGGGGCCTACGAGCAGTACTTC. Residues: CASSFQSGAYEQYF.

The chain uses TRBV7-6 and TRBJ2-5; 10 nucleotides match TRBD2. Per the germline V gene, CDR1 is SGHVS and CDR2 is FNYEAQ. V was clipped by 2 bases and J by 1 base; unmatched bases: 7. There are 17 residues in the CDR3. The CDR3: CASSLMGLASLQETQYF. In DNA, the CDR3 is TGTGCCAGCAGCTTAATGGGACTAGCGAGCCTCCAAGAGACCCAGTACTTC.

Turning to this clone: Additional DNA sequences in this sample encode the identical CDR3. The V and J genes are TRBV7-3 and TRBJ1-1, with TRBD1 as a possible D gene (5 bases). V lost 6 bases and J lost 1, with 9 bases in between. The germline V gene has CDR1 SGHTA and CDR2 FQGTGA. This CDR3 region has 13 residues. CDR3 amino acids: CASSSGQNTEAFF. CDR3 DNA sequence: TGTGCCAGCAGTTCGGGGCAGAACACTGAAGCTTTCTTT.

This chain links TRBV9 with TRBJ1-2; 7 nucleotides line up with TRBD1. The V gene end was trimmed by 3 bases and the J gene end by 4 bases; junction bases not matched to a gene: 6. The CDR3 sequence is 14 residues long. Germline CDR1 SGDLS, CDR2 YYNGEE. The CDR3 bases are TGTGCCAGCAGCGGAACAGGGGCCGGCTATGGCTACACCTTC. Protein sequence: CASSGTGAGYGYTF.

This clone was seen just once. This sequence joins TRBV4-1 and TRBJ1-1, with a weak D call TRBD1 (6 bases). Germline CDR1 MGHRA, CDR2 YSYEKL. This CDR3 comprises 14 residues. V lost 1 base and J lost 5, with 11 bases in between. Here the CDR3 reads CASSQVVRGTEAFF. CDR3 DNA: TGCGCCAGCAGCCAAGTCGTTAGGGGGACTGAAGCTTTCTTT.

The chain couples TRBV4-1 to TRBJ2-5; no clear D. CDR1 MGHRA and CDR2 YSYEKL come from the germline V gene. The CDR3 has 15 residues. Trimming took 1 base from V and 2 from J, leaving 11 bases between them. The CDR3 DNA reads TGCGCCAGCAGCCAAGGGGTTGGGCGACAAGAGACCCAGTACTTC. Translated: CASSQGVGRQETQYF.